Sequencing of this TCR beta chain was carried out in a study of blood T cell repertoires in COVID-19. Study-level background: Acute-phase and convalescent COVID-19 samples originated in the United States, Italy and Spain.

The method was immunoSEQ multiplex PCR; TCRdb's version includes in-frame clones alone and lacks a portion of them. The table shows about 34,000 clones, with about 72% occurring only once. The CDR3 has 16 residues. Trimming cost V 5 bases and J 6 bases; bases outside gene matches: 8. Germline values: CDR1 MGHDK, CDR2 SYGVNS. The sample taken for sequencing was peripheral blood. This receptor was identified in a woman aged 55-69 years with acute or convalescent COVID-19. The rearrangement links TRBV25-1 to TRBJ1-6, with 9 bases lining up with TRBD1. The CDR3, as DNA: TGTGCCAGCAGTCAAGGGATGGACAGGGGTAATTCACCCCTCCACTTT. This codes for CASSQGMDRGNSPLHF.